This T cell receptor beta chain was found in a study of T-cell reconstitution after alpha-beta-depleted transplantation in children. Worth noting for this clonotype: Its antigen is not known.

Trimming removed 4 bases from V and 5 bases from J, with 12 bases in between. This CDR3 spans 13 amino acids. Germline values: CDR1 SGHRS, CDR2 YFSETQ. Study-level points and caveats: T-cell numbers and diversity one year post-transplant derived largely from freshly generated T cells. There were some patients whose high TCRbeta diversity at day 60 came from surviving recipient T cells and thymic progenitors. Reported findings indicate that, about two months after transplant, alpha-beta T cells came from several hundred expanded clones, which were derived from non-depleted graft cells.

Unique molecular identifiers were used to barcode this TCRbeta library. In TCRdb, the PCR reads were re-called with MiXCR into one record per CDR3 protein. The sample records about 830,000 distinct CDR3 sequences, approximately 15% being singletons. The TCR originated in a male patient younger than 18 who had a stem cell transplant for acute lymphoblastic leukemia, so the T cells may come from the graft donor. The sample in question was PBMCs, mostly from graft donor cells, obtained 360 days after TCRalphabeta/CD19-depleted stem cell transplant. V is TRBV5-1 and J is TRBJ2-5; a weak D match, TRBD1 (6 bases). This CDR3 reads CASSPEGVETQYF. The DNA of the CDR3 is TGCGCCAGCAGCCCCGAGGGGGTTGAGACCCAGTACTTC. The full variable domain, rest sourced from reference TRBV5-1 and TRBJ2-5, is KAGVTQTPRYLIKTRGQQVTLSCSPISGHRSVSWYQQTPGQGLQFLFEYFSETQRNKGNFPGRFSGRQFSNSRSEMNVSTLELGDSALYLCASSPEGVETQYFGPGTRLLVL.